The subject of this entry is one T cell receptor beta chain. Antigen specificity is unknown. Cells sorted by CD45RO/CCR7/CD25/CD127/CD95/CD27 comprised CD4+ naive, central memory, regulatory and stem cell-like memory cells. Deletions cut 7 bases from V and 0 bases from J, with 9 bases between. The germline V gene encodes CDR1 SQVTM and CDR2 ANQGSEA. The CDR3 has 13 amino acids. The data belong to a study of beta chain features in type 1 diabetes. Study outcomes and limitations: PCR might favor shorter templates, equally in patients and controls.

Reverse transcribing all isolated RNA meant expressed TCRB transcripts were sequenced. The protocol was immunoSEQ multiplex PCR, while the TCRdb copy is restricted to in-frame clones and leaves out a portion. The sample yields about 160,000 clones, about 7.3% seen once. The TCR comes from a man aged 18-30 years in good health. The V and J genes are TRBV29-1 and TRBJ1-4; no definite D call. What was sequenced was central memory CD4+ T cells from blood. CDR3 bases: TGCAGCGCACGTGACACAACTAATGAAAAACTGTTTTTT. It codes for CSARDTTNEKLFF.